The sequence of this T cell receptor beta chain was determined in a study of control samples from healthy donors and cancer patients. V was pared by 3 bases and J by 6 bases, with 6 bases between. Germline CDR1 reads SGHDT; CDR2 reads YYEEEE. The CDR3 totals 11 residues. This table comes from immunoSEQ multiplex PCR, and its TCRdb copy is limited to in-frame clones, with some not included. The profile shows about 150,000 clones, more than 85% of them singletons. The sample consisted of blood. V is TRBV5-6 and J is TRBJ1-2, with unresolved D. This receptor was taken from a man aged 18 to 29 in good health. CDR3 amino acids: CASSWAHGYTF. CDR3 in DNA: TGTGCCAGCAGCTGGGCTCATGGCTACACCTTC.